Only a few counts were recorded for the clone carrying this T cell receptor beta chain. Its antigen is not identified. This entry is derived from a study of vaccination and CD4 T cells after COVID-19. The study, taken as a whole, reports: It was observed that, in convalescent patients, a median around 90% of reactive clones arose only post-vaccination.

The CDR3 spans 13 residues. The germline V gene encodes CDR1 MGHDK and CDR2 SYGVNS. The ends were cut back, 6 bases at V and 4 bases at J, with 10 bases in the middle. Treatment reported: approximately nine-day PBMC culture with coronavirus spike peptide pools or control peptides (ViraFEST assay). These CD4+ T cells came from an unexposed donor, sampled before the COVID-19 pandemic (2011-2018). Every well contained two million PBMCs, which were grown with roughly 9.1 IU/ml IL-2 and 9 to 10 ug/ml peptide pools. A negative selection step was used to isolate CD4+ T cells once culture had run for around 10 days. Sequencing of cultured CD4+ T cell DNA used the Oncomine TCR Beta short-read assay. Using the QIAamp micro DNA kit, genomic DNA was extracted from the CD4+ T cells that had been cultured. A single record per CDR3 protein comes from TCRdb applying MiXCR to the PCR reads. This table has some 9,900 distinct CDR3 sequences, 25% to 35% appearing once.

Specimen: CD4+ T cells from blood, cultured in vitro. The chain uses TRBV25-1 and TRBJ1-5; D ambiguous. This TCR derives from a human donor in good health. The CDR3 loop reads CASSASGNQPQHF. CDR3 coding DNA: TGTGCCAGCAGCGCCTCGGGGAATCAGCCCCAGCATTTT. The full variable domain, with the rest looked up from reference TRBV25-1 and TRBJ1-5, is EADIYQTPRYLVIGTGKKITLECSQTMGHDKMYWYQQDPGMELHLIHYSYGVNSTEKGDLSSESTVSRIRTEHFPLTLESARPSHTSQYLCASSASGNQPQHFGDGTRLSIL.